What follows describes a single TCR beta chain. No antigen is known for it. This record comes from a study of T cells after yellow fever vaccination. Study details: Fractions of low cell number were prepared using SMART-Seq v4 Ultra Low Input.

Overall study findings and caveats: Bulk-population clonotypes that are abundant could appear as contaminants in FACS-sorted repertoires. Most clones from primary vaccination resurfaced after the booster (under 97% CD4, approximately 88% CD8).

Generation of TCR cDNA used 5'RACE template switching (which added a universal primer site and UMIs). TCRdb analysed the 5' RACE reads with MiXCR anew, one entry per CDR3 protein. The table has 550,000 or so distinct CDR3 sequences, roughly 19% seen once; the top ten hold roughly an eighth. CDR1 and CDR2 from the germline V gene are LNHNV and YYDKDF (reference sequence). The CDR3 runs to 14 residues. Trimming pared 8 bases from V and 2 bases from J, leaving 13 bases between. This TCR was recovered from a man under 40 who received the YFV17D yellow fever vaccine. V gene TRBV15 combines with J gene TRBJ2-1; TRBD1 is a possible D gene (6 bases). The source was PBMCs, collected 15 days after the yellow fever booster vaccination. CDR3 in amino acids: CATARGSPYNEQFF. CDR3 nucleotides: TGTGCCACCGCGAGGGGGTCTCCCTACAATGAGCAGTTCTTC.